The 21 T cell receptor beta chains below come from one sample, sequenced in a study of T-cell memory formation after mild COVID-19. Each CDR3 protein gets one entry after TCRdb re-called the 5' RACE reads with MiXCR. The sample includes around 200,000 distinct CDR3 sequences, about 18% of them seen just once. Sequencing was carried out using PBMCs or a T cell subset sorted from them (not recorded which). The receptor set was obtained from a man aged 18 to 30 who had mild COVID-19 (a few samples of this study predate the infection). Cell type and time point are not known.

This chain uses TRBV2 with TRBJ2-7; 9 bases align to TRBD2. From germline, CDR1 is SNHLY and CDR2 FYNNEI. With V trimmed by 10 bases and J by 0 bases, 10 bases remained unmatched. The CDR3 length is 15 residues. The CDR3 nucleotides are TGTGCCACCACCGTCCTAGCGGGGCTCTCCTACGAGCAGTACGTC. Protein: CATTVLAGLSYEQYV.

The CDR3 DNA reads TGTGCCAGCAGTTTCCACGGACAGGGAGACATTCAGTACTTC. Its translation is CASSFHGQGDIQYF. This rearrangement joins TRBV12-3 or TRBV12-4 to TRBJ2-4; TRBD1 matches 8 bases. Unmatched junction bases numbered 6, after V lost 3 bases and J lost 8 bases. The CDR3 is made up of 14 amino acids.

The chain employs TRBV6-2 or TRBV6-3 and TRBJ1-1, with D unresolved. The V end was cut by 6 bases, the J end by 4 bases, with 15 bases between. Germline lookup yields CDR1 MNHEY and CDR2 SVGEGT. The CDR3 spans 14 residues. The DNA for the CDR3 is TGTGCCAGCAGAACGCCACGAACTATCACTGAAGCTTTCTTT. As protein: CASRTPRTITEAFF.

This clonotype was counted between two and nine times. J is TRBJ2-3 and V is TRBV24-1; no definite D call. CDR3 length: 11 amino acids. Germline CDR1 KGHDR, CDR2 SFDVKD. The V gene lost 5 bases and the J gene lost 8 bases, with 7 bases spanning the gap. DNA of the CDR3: TGTGCCACCAGTGTTGGCGGTACGCAGTATTTT. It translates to CATSVGGTQYF.

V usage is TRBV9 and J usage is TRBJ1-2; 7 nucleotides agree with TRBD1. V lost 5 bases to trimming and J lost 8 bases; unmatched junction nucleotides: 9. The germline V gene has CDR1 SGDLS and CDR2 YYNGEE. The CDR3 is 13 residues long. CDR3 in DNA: TGTGCCAGCAGTACAGGGGTCAGTGGAGGCTACACCTTC. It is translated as CASSTGVSGGYTF.

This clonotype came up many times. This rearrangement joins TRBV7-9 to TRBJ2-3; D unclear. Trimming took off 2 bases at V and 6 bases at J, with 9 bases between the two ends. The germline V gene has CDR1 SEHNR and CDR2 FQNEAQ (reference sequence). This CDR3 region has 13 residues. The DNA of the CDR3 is TGTGCCAGCAGCTTATTGGCCTCGGATACGCAGTATTTT. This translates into CASSLLASDTQYF. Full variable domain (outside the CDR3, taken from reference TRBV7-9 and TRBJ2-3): DTGVSQNPRHKITKRGQNVTFRCDPISEHNRLYWYRQTLGQGPEFLTYFQNEAQLEKSRLLSDRFSAERPKGSFSTLEIQRTEQGDSAMYLCASSLLASDTQYFGPGTRLTVL.

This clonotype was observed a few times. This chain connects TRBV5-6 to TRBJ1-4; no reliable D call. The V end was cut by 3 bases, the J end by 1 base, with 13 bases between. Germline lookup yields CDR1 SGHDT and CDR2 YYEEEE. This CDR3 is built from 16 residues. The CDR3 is CASSWGGGGTNEKLFF. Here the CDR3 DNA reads TGTGCCAGCAGCTGGGGAGGCGGAGGAACTAATGAAAAACTGTTTTTT.

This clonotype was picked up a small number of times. CDR3 bases: TGTGCCAGCAGCACCCAGACAGGGGCGCAAGAGACCCAGTACTTC. It codes for CASSTQTGAQETQYF. This chain uses TRBV3-1 with TRBJ2-5; 8 nucleotides agree with TRBD1. The ends lost 5 bases at V and 2 bases at J; junction bases unmatched: 7. The CDR3 is 15 amino acids. CDR1 LGHDT and CDR2 YNNKEL come from the germline V gene (reference sequence).

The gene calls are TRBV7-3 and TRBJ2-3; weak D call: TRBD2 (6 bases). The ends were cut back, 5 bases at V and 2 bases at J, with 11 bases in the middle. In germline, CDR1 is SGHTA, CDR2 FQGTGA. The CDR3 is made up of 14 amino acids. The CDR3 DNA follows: TGTGCCAGCAGCCCGGGACTCCACACAGATACGCAGTATTTT. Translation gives CASSPGLHTDTQYF.

The chain's CDR3 is CASSLRPQRAGANSYNEQFF. The DNA of the CDR3 is TGTGCCAGCAGCCTCCGACCCCAACGGGCAGGGGCGAACTCCTACAATGAGCAGTTCTTC. The V gene is TRBV14, the J gene TRBJ2-1, with TRBD1 as a possible D gene (6 bases). Germline CDR1 reads SGHDN; CDR2 reads FVKESK. The CDR3 consists of 20 residues. The V and J ends lost 4 bases and 0 bases respectively, with 25 bases between them.

The CDR3 nucleotides are TGTGCCAGCAGTTACGACGGTAACTATGGCTACACCTTC. This encodes CASSYDGNYGYTF. The J gene is TRBJ1-2, the V gene TRBV6-5, with D hard to call. The CDR3 has 13 amino acids. From germline, CDR1 is MNHEY and CDR2 SVGAGI. V was cut by 2 bases and J by 1 base, with 5 bases left in between.

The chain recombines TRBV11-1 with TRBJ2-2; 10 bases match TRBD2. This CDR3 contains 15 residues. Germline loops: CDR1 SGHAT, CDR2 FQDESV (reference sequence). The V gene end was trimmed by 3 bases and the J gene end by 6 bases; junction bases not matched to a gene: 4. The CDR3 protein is CASSFQRGGPGELFF. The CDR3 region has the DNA TGTGCCAGCAGCTTCCAGCGGGGGGGCCCCGGGGAGCTGTTTTTT. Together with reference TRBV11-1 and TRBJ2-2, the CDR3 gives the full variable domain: EAEVAQSPRYKITEKSQAVAFWCDPISGHATLYWYRQILGQGPELLVQFQDESVVDDSQLPKDRFSAERLKGVDSTLKIQPAELGDSAMYLCASSFQRGGPGELFFGEGSRLTVL.

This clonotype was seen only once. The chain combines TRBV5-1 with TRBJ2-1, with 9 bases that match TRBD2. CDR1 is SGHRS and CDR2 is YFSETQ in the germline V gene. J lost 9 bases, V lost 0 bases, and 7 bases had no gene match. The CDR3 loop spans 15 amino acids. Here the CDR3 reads CASSLAIAGVGEQFF. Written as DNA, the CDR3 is TGCGCCAGCAGCTTGGCGATAGCGGGGGTTGGTGAGCAGTTCTTC.

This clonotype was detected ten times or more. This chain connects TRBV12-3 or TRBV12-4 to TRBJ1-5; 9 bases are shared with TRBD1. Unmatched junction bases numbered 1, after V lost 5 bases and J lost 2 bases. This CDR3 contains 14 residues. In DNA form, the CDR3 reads TGTGCCAGCAGTCGGACAGGGGGCAATCAGCCCCAGCATTTT. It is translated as CASSRTGGNQPQHF.

The CDR3 DNA reads as TGCGCCAGCAGCGAGGGACAGGGCTATGGCTACACCTTC. It is translated as CASSEGQGYGYTF. The J gene is TRBJ1-2, the V gene TRBV5-1; 9 nucleotides agree with TRBD1. V trimming: 4 bases; J trimming: 4 bases; junction bases outside the gene matches: 2. The germline V gene encodes CDR1 SGHRS and CDR2 YFSETQ. The CDR3 contains 13 residues. Drawing the rest from reference TRBV5-1 and TRBJ1-2, the complete variable domain is KAGVTQTPRYLIKTRGQQVTLSCSPISGHRSVSWYQQTPGQGLQFLFEYFSETQRNKGNFPGRFSGRQFSNSRSEMNVSTLELGDSALYLCASSEGQGYGYTFGSGTRLTVV.

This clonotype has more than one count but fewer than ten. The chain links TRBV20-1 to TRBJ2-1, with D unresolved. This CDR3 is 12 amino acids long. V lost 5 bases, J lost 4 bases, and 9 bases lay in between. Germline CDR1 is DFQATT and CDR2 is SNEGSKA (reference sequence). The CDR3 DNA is TGCAGTGCTCAGGCTCGATACAATGAGCAGTTCTTC. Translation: CSAQARYNEQFF.

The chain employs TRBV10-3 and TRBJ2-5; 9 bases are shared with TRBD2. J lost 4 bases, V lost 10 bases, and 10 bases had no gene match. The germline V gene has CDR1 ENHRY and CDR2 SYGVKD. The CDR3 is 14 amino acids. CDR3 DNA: TGTGCCACCCAATTAGCGGGGGCGACAGAGACCCAGTACTTC. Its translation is CATQLAGATETQYF.

The CDR3 here is CASALGTLIDTEAFF. The CDR3 bases are TGTGCCAGCGCCCTAGGGACACTAATTGACACTGAAGCTTTCTTT. The chain employs TRBV7-2 and TRBJ1-1; possibly TRBD1 for D (6 bases). The CDR3 runs to 15 residues. Germline V gives CDR1 SGHTA, CDR2 FQGNSA. V lost 8 bases and J lost 3, with 19 bases in between.

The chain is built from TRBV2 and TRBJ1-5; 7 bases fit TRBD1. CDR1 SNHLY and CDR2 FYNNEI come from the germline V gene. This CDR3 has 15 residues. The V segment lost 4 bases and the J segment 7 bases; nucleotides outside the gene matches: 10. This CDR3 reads CASSVRGGARQPQHF. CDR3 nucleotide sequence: TGTGCCAGCAGTGTGAGAGGGGGCGCGAGACAGCCCCAGCATTTT. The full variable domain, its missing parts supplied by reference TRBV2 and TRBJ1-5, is EPEVTQTPSHQVTQMGQEVILRCVPISNHLYFYWYRQILGQKVEFLVSFYNNEISEKSEIFDDQFSVERPDGSNFTLKIRSTKLEDSAMYFCASSVRGGARQPQHFGDGTRLSIL.

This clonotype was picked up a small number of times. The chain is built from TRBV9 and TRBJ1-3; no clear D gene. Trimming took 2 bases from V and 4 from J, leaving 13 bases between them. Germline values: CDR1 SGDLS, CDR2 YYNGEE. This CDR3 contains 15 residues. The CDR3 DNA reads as TGTGCCAGCAGCGTGACGGGAGGGTCGGGAAACACCATATATTTT. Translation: CASSVTGGSGNTIYF.

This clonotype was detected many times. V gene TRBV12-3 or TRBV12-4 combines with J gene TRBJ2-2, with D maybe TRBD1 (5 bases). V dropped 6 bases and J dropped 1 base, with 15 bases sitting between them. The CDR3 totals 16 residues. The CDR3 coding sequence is TGTGCCAGCAGCCCACTGGGGCTCCTGAACACCGGGGAGCTGTTTTTT. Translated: CASSPLGLLNTGELFF.